The source of this TCR beta chain is a study of cytomegalovirus exposure and HLA in healthy donors. As for the study in general: In an earlier analysis, around 100 million unique TCR beta sequences were found from about 179 million T cells.

Regarding donors, all were healthy bone marrow donors. General study points: Presence/absence analysis assumed near-uniform sequencing depth across donors.

60 Vbeta and 13 Jbeta primers were used in PCR. Profiled with immunoSEQ multiplex PCR; TCRdb holds only in-frame clones, not every one. The data hold 150,000 or so clones, with over 70% observed a single time. On this clone itself: The antigen is unknown.

Germline CDR1 and CDR2: LGHNA and YSLEER. With V trimmed by 2 bases and J by 6 bases, 5 bases remained unmatched. The CDR3 spans 15 residues. The sample was PBMCs. The clonotype comes from a woman aged 40 to 49 in good health and CMV-seronegative. The rearrangement joins TRBV4-3 to TRBJ2-1, with TRBD2 matching over 9 bases. CDR3 protein: CASSQSGLASNEQFF. The CDR3 DNA follows: TGCGCCAGCAGCCAATCCGGACTAGCGAGCAATGAGCAGTTCTTC.